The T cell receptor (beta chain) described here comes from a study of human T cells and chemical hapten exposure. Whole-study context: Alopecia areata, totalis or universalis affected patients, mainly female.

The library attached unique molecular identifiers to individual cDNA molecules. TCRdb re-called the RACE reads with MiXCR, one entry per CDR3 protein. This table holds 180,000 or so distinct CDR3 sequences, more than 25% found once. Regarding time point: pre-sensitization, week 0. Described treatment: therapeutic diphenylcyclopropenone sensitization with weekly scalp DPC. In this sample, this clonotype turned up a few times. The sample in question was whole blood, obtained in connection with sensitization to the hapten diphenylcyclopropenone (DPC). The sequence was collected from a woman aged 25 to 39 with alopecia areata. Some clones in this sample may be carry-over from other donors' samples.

In DNA, the CDR3 is TGTGCCAGCAGTTTCCCTAGCGGCTCTGGGGCCAACGTCCTGACTTTC. It is translated as CASSFPSGSGANVLTF. The J gene is TRBJ2-6, the V gene TRBV28; 7 bases are shared with TRBD2. Germline assignment: CDR1 MDHEN and CDR2 SYDVKM. The length of the CDR3 is 16 residues. The ends lost 3 bases at V and 0 bases at J; junction bases unmatched: 2.